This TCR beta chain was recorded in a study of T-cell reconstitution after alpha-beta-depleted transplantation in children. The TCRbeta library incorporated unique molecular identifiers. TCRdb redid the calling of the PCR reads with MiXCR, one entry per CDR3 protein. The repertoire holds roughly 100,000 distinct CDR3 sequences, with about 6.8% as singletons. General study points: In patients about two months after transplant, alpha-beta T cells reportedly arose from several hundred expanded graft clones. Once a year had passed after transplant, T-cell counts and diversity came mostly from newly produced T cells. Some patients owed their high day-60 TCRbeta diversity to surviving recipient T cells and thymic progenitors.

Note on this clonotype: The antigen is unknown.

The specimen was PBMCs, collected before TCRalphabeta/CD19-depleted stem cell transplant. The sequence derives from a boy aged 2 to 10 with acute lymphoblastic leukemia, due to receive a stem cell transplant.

Here the CDR3 DNA reads TGTGCCAGCAGTTTCTTGGGGGATAGCAATCAGCCCCAGCATTTT. It yields the protein CASSFLGDSNQPQHF. This rearrangement joins TRBV12-3 or TRBV12-4 to TRBJ1-5, with TRBD1 as a possible D gene (5 bases). V shed 3 bases and J shed 0 bases, with 9 bases lying between them. The CDR3 extends over 15 amino acids.